This T cell receptor beta chain was captured by sequencing in a study of Ad26.COV2.S vaccination and SARS-CoV-2 variants. Study background: A participant enrolled in the COV1001 Ad26.COV2.S trial arm provided the sample. Ad26.COV2.S was injected intramuscularly once or twice, 56 days apart.

With regard to this clone: No antigen is known for it.

The treatment denotes: some 20 received Ad26.COV2.S at low or high dose, single or two shots; about 5 received placebo; per-sample allocation not given. On day 63 after the first injection, vaccine and placebo recipients gave samples. An adult aged 18-55 years in Boston served as the donor. CDR3 size: 15 residues. J lost 8 bases, V lost 3 bases, and 9 bases had no gene match. Germline V gene lookup returns CDR1 SEHNR and CDR2 FQNEAQ (reference sequence). Findings and limits, study-wide: Vaccinated and placebo-treated recipients had similar non-spike TCR breadth.

TCRdb's copy holds only in-frame clones and misses some; the assay was immunoSEQ multiplex PCR. The profile covers about 390,000 clones, with approximately 86% appearing a single time and more than 3% taken by the ten largest. The starting material was peripheral blood, obtained in a trial of Ad26.COV2.S vaccine versus placebo. This clonotype was obtained from a person between 18 and 65 years old who received the Ad26.COV2.S COVID-19 vaccine or a placebo. The chain uses TRBV7-9 and TRBJ1-4, with 7 bases aligning to TRBD1. DNA of the CDR3: TGTGCCAGCAGCTTTGGGGGAGGGGGCCTGGAAAAACTGTTTTTT. Protein sequence: CASSFGGGGLEKLFF.